This T cell receptor beta chain was captured in a study of blood T cell repertoires in COVID-19. Study summary: Material from acute and convalescent COVID-19 was sourced from the United States, Italy and Spain. PBMCs, B-cell-depleted T cells, or T cells provided the cDNA or gDNA that made up the material.

Repertoires were generated with immunoSEQ multiplex PCR, while TCRdb's copy carries only in-frame clones and drops some. The table lists some 190,000 clones, about 85% of them singletons. This clone has a single count. Deletions cut 4 bases from V and 8 bases from J, with 9 bases between. The CDR3 is made up of 13 amino acids. Germline lookup yields CDR1 WSHSY and CDR2 SAAADI. Sequenced input: peripheral blood. The TCR originated in a man aged 80 or over with COVID-19, enrolled during active disease. The chain couples TRBV10-2 to TRBJ1-6; no clear D. The CDR3 DNA follows: TGCGCCAGCAGTGGCCAGAGGGATTCACCCCTCCACTTT. This codes for CASSGQRDSPLHF.